This record concerns one T cell receptor (beta chain) sequence. This clonotype was picked up a small number of times. Its binding antigen is unknown. No quality values exist for individual bases; no much larger clone is one base distant. This specimen's treatment or condition label, interpreted: in vitro stimulation with specific CMV peptide epitopes to enrich CMV-specific T cells. The data stem from a study of T cell repertoires in cytomegalovirus infection (dated by TCRdb to between 2017 and 2020). About the study as a whole: The peptide stimulations were aimed at well-studied HLA-B-restricted epitopes as well as recently identified HLA-C-restricted CMV epitopes, whose presentation resists viral immunomodulation. Donor HLA type was relevant to the analysis, as public TCR beta signatures indicated carriage of CMV infection together with the matching HLA type. The study at large found these results: In both this cohort and an independent roughly 400-donor cohort, the cumulative frequency of public TCR beta family members distinguished carriers of CMV infection plus the relevant HLA type. The ex vivo response was dominated by HLA-C-restricted CMV-specific TCR beta clonotypes, which also provided the single most frequent clonotype in two of eight donors.

TCRdb shows the sequencer as Illumina HiSeq 1500. The public reads were reanalyzed by TCRdb: fastp trimming at Q25, MiXCR alignment, in-frame beta chains only. CDR3 protein sequences are deduplicated, and each keeps its most common genes and DNA. This sample lists some 50,000 distinct CDR3 sequences; about a fifth were detected once. The ten largest make up 85% to 90% of the sample. Germline trimming amounts to 2 bases on V and 3 bases on J, with 4 as the count of junction bases outside the gene matches. CDR1 MNHEY and CDR2 SVGEGT were looked up in the germline V gene. Including cysteine and phenylalanine, the CDR3 has 14 amino acids. Only the CDR3 portion is preserved as DNA: 42 bases, with reading frame beginning at the first base.

The chain uses TRBV6-2 or TRBV6-3 and TRBJ2-7, and TRBD1 aligns with 7 junction nucleotides. The sample consisted of CD8+ T cells from cultured PBMCs, taken from culture after CMV antigen stimulation. The origin of this receptor is a human donor in good health (CMV status not recorded). Some clones in this sample may be carry-over from other donors' samples. The nucleotide sequence reads TGTGCCAGCAGTTACCCACAGGGGTACTACGAGCAGTACTTC. It codes for CASSYPQGYYEQYF.